This T cell receptor (beta chain) was sequenced in a study of human T cells and chemical hapten exposure. This clonotype was recorded at least ten times. Time point described: patch test 2, 6 weeks after DPC sensitization. Specified treatment: therapeutic diphenylcyclopropenone sensitization with weekly scalp DPC. Original handling: Between 23,224 and 690,600 TCRs appeared in each sample, and the median stood at 95,638. TCRdb used MiXCR to reprocess the RACE reads, holding one entry per CDR3 protein. The V and J calls come from TCRdb's annotation, not from the publication. The sample yields about 82,000 distinct CDR3 sequences, 6.6% seen once. The sample consisted of whole blood, taken in connection with sensitization to the hapten diphenylcyclopropenone (DPC). The sequence came from a woman aged 25-40 years with alopecia areata. Some clones in this sample may be carry-over from other donors' samples.

CDR3 DNA sequence: TGCGCCAGCAGCTTGGCCGAGGGACAGTTCTATGGCTACACCTTC. Its translation: CASSLAEGQFYGYTF. The chain carries TRBV5-1 and TRBJ1-2, with 7 bases identical to TRBD1. V gave up 0 bases and J gave up 4 bases; unmatched junction bases: 6. Germline lookup yields CDR1 SGHRS and CDR2 YFSETQ. The CDR3 is made up of 15 amino acids.